Below are 2 T cell receptor beta chains sequenced from a single sample in a study of CD8 T cells in Susac syndrome. Random hexamers served to reverse transcribe roughly 0.45 to 1 ug RNA. TCRdb fed the immunoSEQ multiplex PCR reads into MiXCR, producing one record per CDR3 protein. The data show hundreds of thousands of distinct CDR3 sequences, over 85% seen once. The sample was CD4+ T cells from PBMCs. Source of these receptors: a human donor with multiple sclerosis.

The chain recombines TRBV9 with TRBJ1-1, with TRBD1 as a possible D gene (5 bases). Between the trimmed V and J ends, which lost 2 bases and 9 bases, there was a span of 14 bases. Germline values: CDR1 SGDLS, CDR2 YYNGEE. The CDR3 has 13 amino acids. CDR3 sequence (DNA): TGTGCCAGCAGCGTGCGGGCGGGGGGTCAAGCTTTCTTT. Translated, it gives CASSVRAGGQAFF.

The chain joins TRBV7-9 to TRBJ2-7, with D maybe TRBD1 (5 bases). V lost 2 bases to trimming and J lost 6 bases, with 8 bases between them. The CDR3 runs 12 residues. Germline V lookup: CDR1 SEHNR, CDR2 FQNEAQ (reference sequence). The CDR3 DNA sequence: TGTGCCAGCAGCTTACGTGGGGCCGAGCAGTACGTC. It yields the protein CASSLRGAEQYV.